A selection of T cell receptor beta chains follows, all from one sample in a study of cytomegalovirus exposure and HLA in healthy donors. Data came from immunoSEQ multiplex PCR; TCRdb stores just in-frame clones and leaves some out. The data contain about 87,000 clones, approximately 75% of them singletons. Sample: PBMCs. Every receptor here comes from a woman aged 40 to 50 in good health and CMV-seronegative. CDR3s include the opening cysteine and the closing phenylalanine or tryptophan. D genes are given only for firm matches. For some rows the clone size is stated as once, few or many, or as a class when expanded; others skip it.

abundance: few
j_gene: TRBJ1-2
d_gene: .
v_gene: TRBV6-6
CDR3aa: CASSYREQNYGYTF
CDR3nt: TGTGCCAGCAGTTACAGGGAGCAGAACTATGGCTACACCTTC

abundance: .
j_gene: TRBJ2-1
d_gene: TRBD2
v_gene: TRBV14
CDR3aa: CASSQELAGGPEQFF
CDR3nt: TGTGCCAGCAGCCAAGAGCTAGCGGGGGGGCCTGAGCAGTTCTTC

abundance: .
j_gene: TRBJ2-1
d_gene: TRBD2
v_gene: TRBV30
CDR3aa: CAWSVPTGSGVYNEQFF
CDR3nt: TGTGCCTGGAGTGTACCCACGGGTAGCGGGGTTTATAATGAGCAGTTCTTC

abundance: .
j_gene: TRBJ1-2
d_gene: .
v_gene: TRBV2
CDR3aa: CASRASGGEQGYTF
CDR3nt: TGTGCCAGCAGGGCCTCTGGAGGGGAACAAGGCTACACCTTC

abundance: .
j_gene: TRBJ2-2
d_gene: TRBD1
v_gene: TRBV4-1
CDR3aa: CASSPTGQGITGELFF
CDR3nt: TGCGCCAGCAGCCCAACGGGACAGGGTATCACCGGGGAGCTGTTTTTT

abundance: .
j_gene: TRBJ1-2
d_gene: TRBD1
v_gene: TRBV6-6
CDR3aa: CASSNRDRGQVGYTF
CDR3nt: TGTGCCAGCAGTAACCGGGACAGGGGGCAAGTTGGCTACACCTTC

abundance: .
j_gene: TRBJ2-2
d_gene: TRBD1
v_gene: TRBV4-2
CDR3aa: CASSRGTGVGELFF
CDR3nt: TGTGCCAGCAGCCGAGGGACAGGGGTCGGGGAGCTGTTTTTT

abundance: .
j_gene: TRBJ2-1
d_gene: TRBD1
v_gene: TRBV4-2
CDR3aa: CASSQDEGAGNEQFF
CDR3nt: TGTGCCAGCAGCCAAGATGAGGGGGCCGGTAATGAGCAGTTCTTC

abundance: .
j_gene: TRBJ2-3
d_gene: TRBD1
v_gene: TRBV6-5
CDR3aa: CASSFGTDTDTQYF
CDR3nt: TGTGCCAGCAGCTTCGGGACAGACACAGATACGCAGTATTTT

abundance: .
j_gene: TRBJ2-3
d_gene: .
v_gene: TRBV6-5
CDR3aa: CASKKTDTQYF
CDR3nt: TGTGCCAGCAAAAAGACTGATACGCAGTATTTT

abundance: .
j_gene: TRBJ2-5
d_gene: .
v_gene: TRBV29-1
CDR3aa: CSVGQGGPVTQYF
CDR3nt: TGCAGCGTCGGACAGGGAGGGCCTGTGACCCAGTACTTC

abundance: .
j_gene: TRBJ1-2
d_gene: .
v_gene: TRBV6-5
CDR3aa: CASSLTTGLYGYTF
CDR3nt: TGTGCCAGCAGTTTAACGACTGGACTCTATGGCTACACCTTC

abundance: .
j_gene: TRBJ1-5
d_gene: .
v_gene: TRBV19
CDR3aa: CASSTGASWDQPQHF
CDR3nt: TGTGCCAGTAGTACAGGGGCCTCGTGGGATCAGCCCCAGCATTTT

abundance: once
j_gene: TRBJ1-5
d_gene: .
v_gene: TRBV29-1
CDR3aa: CSVVQGEDQPQHF
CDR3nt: TGCAGCGTCGTACAGGGTGAGGATCAGCCCCAGCATTTT

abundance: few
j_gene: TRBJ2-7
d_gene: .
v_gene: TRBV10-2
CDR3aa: CASWGEGRGASEQYF
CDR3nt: TGCGCCAGCTGGGGAGAGGGCAGGGGGGCCTCCGAGCAGTACTTC

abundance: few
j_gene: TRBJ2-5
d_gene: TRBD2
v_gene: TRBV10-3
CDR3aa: CAISEGVTKGRGAGETQYF
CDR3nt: TGTGCCATCAGTGAGGGAGTAACAAAAGGGAGGGGCGCCGGGGAGACCCAGTACTTC

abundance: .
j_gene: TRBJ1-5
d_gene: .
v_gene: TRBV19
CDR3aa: CASSPGGVPQHF
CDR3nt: TGTGCCAGTAGCCCCGGAGGGGTTCCCCAGCATTTT

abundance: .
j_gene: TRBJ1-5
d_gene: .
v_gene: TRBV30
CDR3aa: CAWSTRRDINQPQNF
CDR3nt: TGTGCCTGGAGTACCCGCAGGGACATAAATCAGCCCCAGAATTTT

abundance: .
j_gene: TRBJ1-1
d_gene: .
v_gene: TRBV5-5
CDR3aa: CASALGQMNTEAFF
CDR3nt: TGTGCCAGCGCTTTAGGACAGATGAACACTGAAGCTTTCTTT

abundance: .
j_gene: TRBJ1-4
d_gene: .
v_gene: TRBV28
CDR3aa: CASSSGDIRTNEKLFF
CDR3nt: TGTGCCAGCAGTTCCGGGGACATCAGAACTAATGAAAAACTGTTTTTT

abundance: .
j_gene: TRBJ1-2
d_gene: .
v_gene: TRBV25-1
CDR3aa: CASSDFEGYGYTF
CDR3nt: TGTGCCAGCAGTGACTTCGAGGGCTATGGCTACACCTTC

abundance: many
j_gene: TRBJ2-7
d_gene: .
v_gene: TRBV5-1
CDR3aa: CASSLTGSREQYF
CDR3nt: TGCGCCAGCAGCTTGACAGGTTCTCGGGAGCAGTACTTC

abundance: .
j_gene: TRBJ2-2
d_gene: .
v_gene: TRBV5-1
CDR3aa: CASSPEGQGVYSGELFF
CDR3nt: TGCGCCAGCAGCCCGGAGGGGCAGGGGGTTTATTCCGGGGAGCTGTTTTTT

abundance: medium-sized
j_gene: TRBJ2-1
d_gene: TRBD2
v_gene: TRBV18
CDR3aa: CASSHDLSGGYWNEQFF
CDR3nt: TGTGCCAGCTCACACGACCTTAGCGGGGGGTATTGGAATGAGCAGTTCTTC

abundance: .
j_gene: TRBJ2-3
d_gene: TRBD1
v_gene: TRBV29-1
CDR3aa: CSVELDRGISDTQYF
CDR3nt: TGCAGCGTTGAACTGGACAGGGGAATTTCAGATACGCAGTATTTT

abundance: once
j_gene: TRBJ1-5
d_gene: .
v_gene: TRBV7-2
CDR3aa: CASSFGGTNQPQHF
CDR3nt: TGTGCCAGCAGCTTCGGGGGAACCAATCAGCCCCAGCATTTT

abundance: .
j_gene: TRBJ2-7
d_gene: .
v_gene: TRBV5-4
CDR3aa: CASSSRPLGRGNEQYF
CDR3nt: TGTGCCAGCAGCTCCCGCCCGTTGGGCAGGGGAAACGAGCAGTACTTC

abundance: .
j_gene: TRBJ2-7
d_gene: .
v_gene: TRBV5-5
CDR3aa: CASSRGTASSSYEQYF
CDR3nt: TGTGCCAGCAGCCGGGGGACGGCTAGCAGCTCCTACGAGCAGTACTTC

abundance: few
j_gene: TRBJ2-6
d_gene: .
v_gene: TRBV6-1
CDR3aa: CASSEQTPGANVLTF
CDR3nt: TGTGCCAGCAGTGAGCAGACACCAGGGGCCAACGTCCTGACTTTC

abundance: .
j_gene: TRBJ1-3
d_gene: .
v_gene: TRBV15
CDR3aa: CATSRDSFAGNTIYF
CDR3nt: TGTGCCACCAGCAGGGACAGTTTTGCTGGAAACACCATATATTTT

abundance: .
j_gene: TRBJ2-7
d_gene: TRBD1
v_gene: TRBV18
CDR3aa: CASSPGTVSYEQYF
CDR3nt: TGTGCCAGCTCCCCCGGGACAGTCTCCTACGAGCAGTACTTC

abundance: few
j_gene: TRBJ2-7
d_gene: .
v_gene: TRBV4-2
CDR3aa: CASSQDGQGKGTYEQYF
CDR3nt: TGTGCCAGCAGCCAAGATGGGCAGGGGAAAGGGACCTACGAGCAGTACTTC

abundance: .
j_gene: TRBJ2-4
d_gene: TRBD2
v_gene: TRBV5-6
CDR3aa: CASRTGTSGGLEYF
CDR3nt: TGTGCCAGCAGAACCGGGACTAGCGGGGGCCTGGAGTACTTC

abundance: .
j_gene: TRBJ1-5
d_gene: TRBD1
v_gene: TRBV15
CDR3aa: CATSSGQGARNQPQHF
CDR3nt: TGTGCCACCAGTAGTGGACAGGGGGCACGCAATCAGCCCCAGCATTTT

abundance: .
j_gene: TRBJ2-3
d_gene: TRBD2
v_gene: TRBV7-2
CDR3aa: CASSLSGGAADTQYF
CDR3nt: TGTGCCAGCAGCTTAAGCGGGGGGGCTGCAGATACGCAGTATTTT

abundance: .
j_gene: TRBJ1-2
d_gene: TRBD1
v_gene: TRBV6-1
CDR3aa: CASTQDRVGYGYTF
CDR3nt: TGTGCCAGCACCCAGGACAGGGTTGGCTATGGCTACACCTTC

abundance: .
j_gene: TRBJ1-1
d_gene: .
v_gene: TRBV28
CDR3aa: CASSPQGIPEAFF
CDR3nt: TGTGCCAGCAGTCCTCAGGGTATCCCTGAAGCTTTCTTT

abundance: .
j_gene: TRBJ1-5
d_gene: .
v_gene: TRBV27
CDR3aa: CASSYSNRANQPQHF
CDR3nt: TGTGCCAGCAGTTATAGTAACAGGGCCAATCAGCCCCAGCATTTT

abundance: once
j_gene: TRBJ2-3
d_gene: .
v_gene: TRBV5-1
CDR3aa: CASAGGSGTDTQYF
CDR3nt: TGCGCCAGCGCCGGGGGTTCAGGCACAGATACGCAGTATTTT

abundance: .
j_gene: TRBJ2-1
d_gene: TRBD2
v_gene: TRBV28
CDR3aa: CASSFGLAAYNEQFF
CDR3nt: TGTGCCAGCAGTTTTGGGCTAGCGGCCTACAATGAGCAGTTCTTC

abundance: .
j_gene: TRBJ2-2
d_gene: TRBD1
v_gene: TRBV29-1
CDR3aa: CSVSQGVETGELFF
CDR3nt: TGCAGCGTAAGCCAGGGGGTAGAAACCGGGGAGCTGTTTTTT

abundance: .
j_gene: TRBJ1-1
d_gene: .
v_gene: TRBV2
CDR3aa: CASSVARTGTEAFF
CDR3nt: TGTGCCAGCAGTGTGGCCCGAACGGGCACTGAAGCTTTCTTT